One sample yielded the 24 T cell receptor beta chains listed below, sequenced in a study of cytomegalovirus exposure and HLA in healthy donors. Amplification used 60 Vbeta primers and 13 Jbeta primers. Method: immunoSEQ multiplex PCR; TCRdb's copy keeps in-frame clones and lacks some. The sample holds some 130,000 clones, roughly three quarters seen once. Material for sequencing was PBMCs. Every receptor here comes from a man younger than 40 in good health and CMV-seronegative.

The rearrangement joins TRBV6-4 to TRBJ2-1, with 11 bases lining up with TRBD2. The CDR3 length is 19 residues. The junction had 17 bases not matched to a gene; V was cut back by 0 bases and J by 10 bases. Looked up from germline, CDR1 is MRHNA and CDR2 is SNTAGT. CDR3 DNA: TGTGCCAGCAGTGACTCGAAGCGGAGCGGACTAGCGGGTGAGTGGGAGCAGTTCTTC. Encoded protein: CASSDSKRSGLAGEWEQFF.

This chain joins TRBV5-4 and TRBJ2-7, with a weak D call TRBD1 (6 bases). This CDR3 has 13 residues. With 4 bases removed from V and 2 bases from J, the gap between germline ends came to 10 bases. The germline CDR1 and CDR2 sequences are SGHNT and YYREEE (reference sequence). CDR3 sequence (DNA): TGTGCCAGCAGCGGGGGCCTGGCCTACGAGCAGTACTTC. It encodes CASSGGLAYEQYF.

As concerns this clone: A read error may produce the germline difference seen at one junction end. The chain has TRBV7-9 and TRBJ2-7; D is undetermined. The CDR3 has 12 amino acids. The germline gives CDR1 SEHNR, CDR2 FQNEAQ (reference sequence). CDR3 sequence reads: CSSSPRAYEQYF. DNA for the CDR3: TGTTCCAGCAGCCCCCGGGCCTACGAGCAGTACTTC.

The rearrangement links TRBV7-2 to TRBJ1-2, with TRBD1 identical over 10 bases. The V gene end was trimmed by 4 bases and the J gene end by 4 bases; junction bases not matched to a gene: 12. This CDR3 is built from 17 residues. Germline loops: CDR1 SGHTA, CDR2 FQGNSA. CDR3 region: CASSYGGDRGHVYGYTF. CDR3 nucleotide sequence: TGTGCCAGCAGCTATGGGGGAGACAGGGGGCATGTCTATGGCTACACCTTC.

By share, this clone ranks as medium-sized. The chain has TRBV30 and TRBJ2-5, with D possibly TRBD1 on 6 matching bases. The CDR3 totals 12 residues. Germline assignment: CDR1 GTSNPN and CDR2 SVGIG (reference sequence). V lost 1 base and J 4 bases, leaving 7 bases between the germline ends. The CDR3 spells CAWSGTVETQYF. The CDR3 DNA sequence: TGTGCCTGGAGTGGGACAGTAGAGACCCAGTACTTC.

J is TRBJ2-1 and V is TRBV11-3; unclear D gene. Trimming cost V 1 base and J 5 bases, with 6 bases left between them. This CDR3 has 13 residues. The V gene's germline CDR1 is SGHNT and CDR2 YENEEA. DNA for the CDR3: TGTGCCAGCAGCTTAGTAAGCGACAATGAGCAGTTCTTC. It is translated as CASSLVSDNEQFF.

Here the CDR3 reads CSVDPAETQYF. The CDR3 DNA is TGCAGCGTTGACCCCGCGGAGACCCAGTACTTC. The chain combines TRBV29-1 with TRBJ2-5, with unresolved D. Per germline, CDR1 SQVTM and CDR2 ANQGSEA. V lost 3 bases, J lost 5 bases, and 7 bases lay in between. This CDR3 has 11 residues.

This clone was seen once. The chain combines TRBV6-5 with TRBJ2-7; tentative D call: TRBD1 (5 bases). The CDR3 is 14 amino acids. The V and J ends lost 2 bases and 1 base respectively, with 9 bases between them. Germline CDR1 is MNHEY and CDR2 is SVGAGI. CDR3 region: CASSYGAESYEQYF. In nucleotides, the CDR3 is TGTGCCAGCAGTTACGGGGCAGAGTCCTACGAGCAGTACTTC.

V gene TRBV5-1 combines with J gene TRBJ2-4; 13 positions match TRBD2. This CDR3 is 15 amino acids long. From germline, CDR1 is SGHRS and CDR2 YFSETQ. V was clipped by 5 bases and J by 6 bases; unmatched bases: 5. CDR3 coding DNA: TGCGCCAGCAGTCAGGGACTAGCGGGAATAAACATTCAGTACTTC. It is translated as CASSQGLAGINIQYF.

This sequence joins TRBV28 and TRBJ2-3; TRBD1 matches at 7 bases. The ends lost 9 bases at V and 3 bases at J; junction bases unmatched: 6. Germline V gene sequence: CDR1 MDHEN, CDR2 SYDVKM. The CDR3 loop spans 13 amino acids. CDR3 region: CASKQGITDTQYF. CDR3 nucleotide sequence: TGTGCCAGTAAACAGGGGATAACAGATACGCAGTATTTT.

This clone was observed a few times. The gene calls are TRBV6-5 and TRBJ1-1; D call uncertain. The V gene lost 8 bases and the J gene lost 1 base, with 8 bases spanning the gap. The CDR3 has 12 residues. Germline V CDR1 and CDR2: MNHEY, SVGAGI. The CDR3 protein is CASQQSNTEAFF. Here the CDR3 DNA reads TGTGCCAGCCAACAGTCGAACACTGAAGCTTTCTTT.

The J gene is TRBJ1-1, the V gene TRBV7-6; 9 nucleotides agree with TRBD1. Germline trimming cut 1 base from V and 3 bases from J; bases unmatched to any gene: 0. The CDR3 length is 14 residues. Per the germline V gene, CDR1 is SGHVS and CDR2 is FNYEAQ. This CDR3 reads CASSLGQGDTEAFF. The CDR3 region has the DNA TGTGCCAGCAGCTTAGGACAGGGGGACACTGAAGCTTTCTTT.

For the CDR3, the DNA is TGCGCCAGCAGCTTAGGAGACAGGGGTCGTGGCTACACCTTC. Translated, it gives CASSLGDRGRGYTF. The rearrangement links TRBV5-1 to TRBJ1-2; 8 bases fit TRBD1. CDR3 length: 14 amino acids. Trimming cost V 2 bases and J 7 bases; bases outside gene matches: 7. Per germline, CDR1 SGHRS and CDR2 YFSETQ.

This clone was detected only once. The chain couples TRBV30 to TRBJ1-6, with D perhaps matching TRBD1 (5 bases). The ends were cut back, 3 bases at V and 5 bases at J, with 17 bases in the middle. The germline V gene encodes CDR1 GTSNPN and CDR2 SVGIG (reference sequence). The CDR3 runs to 16 residues. CDR3 residues: CAWRPWEGRDNSPLHF. In DNA, the CDR3 is TGTGCCTGGAGGCCTTGGGAAGGCAGGGATAATTCACCCCTCCACTTT.

The chain is built from TRBV7-9 and TRBJ2-7; 7 bases map to TRBD1. V was clipped by 5 bases and J by 0 bases; unmatched bases: 10. CDR1 SEHNR and CDR2 FQNEAQ come from the germline V gene (reference sequence). This CDR3 contains 16 residues. The CDR3 protein is CASSRRGQPTSYEQYF. The DNA for the CDR3 is TGTGCCAGCAGCCGTAGGGGACAGCCCACCTCCTACGAGCAGTACTTC. The full variable domain, completed using reference TRBV7-9 and TRBJ2-7, is DTGVSQNPRHKITKRGQNVTFRCDPISEHNRLYWYRQTLGQGPEFLTYFQNEAQLEKSRLLSDRFSAERPKGSFSTLEIQRTEQGDSAMYLCASSRRGQPTSYEQYFGPGTRLTVT.

This chain connects TRBV29-1 to TRBJ1-1; 8 bases line up with TRBD1. CDR1 is SQVTM and CDR2 is ANQGSEA in the germline V gene. V lost 3 bases to trimming and J lost 5 bases; unmatched junction nucleotides: 5. The CDR3 length is 13 residues. The CDR3 nucleotides are TGCAGCGTTGACAGGGGGCGATTGACTGAAGCTTTCTTT. Protein sequence: CSVDRGRLTEAFF.

V usage is TRBV23-1 and J usage is TRBJ2-7; 9 nucleotides align to TRBD1. TRBV23-1 is marked as an open reading frame, function uncertain. Unmatched junction bases numbered 11, after V lost 3 bases and J lost 2 bases. This CDR3 has 17 residues. CDR3 nucleotide sequence: TGCGCCAGCAGTCAGGATGGTAGACAGGGGGATCCCTACGAGCAGTACTTC. Translated: CASSQDGRQGDPYEQYF.

This clone appeared once. The chain carries TRBV11-3 and TRBJ2-7, with D possibly TRBD2 on 5 matching bases. Trimming removed 0 bases at V and 5 bases at J, with 8 bases between. From germline, CDR1 is SGHNT and CDR2 YENEEA. There are 13 residues in the CDR3. The CDR3 here is CASSLDSSNEQYF. The CDR3 DNA reads as TGTGCCAGCAGCTTAGACTCTAGCAACGAGCAGTACTTC.

J is TRBJ2-3 and V is TRBV11-2; D gene ambiguous. Trimming left V 5 bases short and J 6 bases short, with 9 bases between. CDR1 and CDR2 (germline): SGHAT, FQNNGV. The CDR3 totals 12 residues. The CDR3 reads CASSHAWDTQYF. Written as DNA, the CDR3 is TGTGCCAGCAGCCACGCGTGGGATACGCAGTATTTT.

As concerns this clone: Germline is not matched at one junction end, which may reflect a read error. The chain is built from TRBV30 and TRBJ2-1, with 11 positions matching TRBD2. Germline lookup yields CDR1 GTSNPN and CDR2 SVGIG (reference sequence). The CDR3 runs to 13 residues. The CDR3 DNA reads TGTGCCTGGACTAGCGGGAGGTCCAATGGGCAGTTCTTC. Translating it yields CAWTSGRSNGQFF.

The genes are TRBV18 and TRBJ1-5; D not certain. The germline gives CDR1 KGHSH, CDR2 LQKENI. V was pared by 2 bases and J by 6 bases, with 8 bases between. CDR3 length: 13 amino acids. DNA for the CDR3: TGTGCCAGCTCACCAGGAGGATCTCAGCCCCAGCATTTT. Its translation: CASSPGGSQPQHF.

The chain uses TRBV7-9 and TRBJ1-5; the D is unclear. This CDR3 has 15 amino acids. Germline V gene data show CDR1 as SEHNR and CDR2 as FQNEAQ (reference sequence). The germline V and J ends were trimmed by 5 bases and 7 bases, with 18 bases remaining between them. DNA of the CDR3: TGTGCCAGCAGCCCCCCCGAGGGCGGGTTCCAGCCCCAGCATTTT. It specifies CASSPPEGGFQPQHF.

The J gene is TRBJ1-2, the V gene TRBV28; 8 nucleotides align to TRBD1. CDR1 is MDHEN, CDR2 SYDVKM, per germline. CDR3 length: 17 amino acids. The ends lost 8 bases at V and 8 bases at J; junction bases unmatched: 22. The CDR3 region has the DNA TGTGCCAGCCTCGACCCAGCTTCAGGGGGCGTTGGCAGGGGCTACACCTTC. Translating gives CASLDPASGGVGRGYTF.

In regard to this clone: This sample also contains other DNA sequences that code for the same CDR3. V gene TRBV28 combines with J gene TRBJ2-7, with D possibly being TRBD1 (6 bases). This CDR3 spans 11 amino acids. Trimming pared 3 bases from V and 7 bases from J, leaving 7 bases between. From germline, CDR1 is MDHEN and CDR2 SYDVKM. The CDR3 sequence is CASSLRGEQYF. The CDR3 DNA sequence: TGTGCCAGCAGTTTGAGGGGGGAGCAGTACTTC.